This T cell receptor (beta chain) was captured in a study of circulating and synovial CD4+ cells in juvenile arthritis. The method was immunoSEQ multiplex PCR; TCRdb's version includes in-frame clones alone and lacks a portion of them. The data show around 32,000 clones, around 96% seen once. Between the trimmed V and J ends, which lost 7 bases and 3 bases, there was a span of 16 bases. Germline V gives CDR1 SQVTM, CDR2 ANQGSEA. The CDR3 length is 14 residues. Donors were patients with active juvenile idiopathic arthritis. To note about this clone: The target antigen is unknown.

Study results and limitations: Shared-clonotype fractions with synovium likely underestimate full repertoire overlap. Circulating pathogenic-like lymphocytes shared a substantially higher fraction of CDR3 sequences with synovium than bulk blood. Circulating pathogenic-like and bulk T cells looked alike by Vbeta family usage.

The rearrangement joins TRBV29-1 to TRBJ2-1; TRBD1 is a possible D gene (5 bases). The specimen was CD4+ T cells from blood. The clonotype comes from a human donor with juvenile idiopathic arthritis. For the CDR3, the DNA is TGCAGCGCTCGTGCCCGGACACTCTACAATGAGCAGTTCTTC. Encoded protein: CSARARTLYNEQFF.